This T cell receptor beta chain was observed in a study of blood T cell repertoires in COVID-19. The protocol was immunoSEQ multiplex PCR, while the TCRdb copy is restricted to in-frame clones and leaves out a portion. The table shows approximately 280,000 clones, with more than 80% occurring only once. Germline V lookup: CDR1 SGHVS, CDR2 FQNEAQ. The length of the CDR3 is 16 residues. The junction had 6 bases not matched to a gene; V was cut back by 5 bases and J by 0 bases. This sequence joins TRBV7-8 and TRBJ2-2, with TRBD1 matching over 7 bases. The sample comprised peripheral blood. This clonotype originated in a woman aged 25 to 39 with COVID-19, enrolled during active disease. The CDR3 loop is CASSLETGANTGELFF. CDR3 DNA: TGTGCCAGCAGCCTTGAAACAGGGGCGAACACCGGGGAGCTGTTTTTT.